Below are 10 T cell receptor beta chains sequenced from a single sample in a study of kidney transplant recipient with SARS-CoV-2 infection. TCRdb passed the reads through MiXCR, listing each CDR3 protein once. The data hold about 240,000 distinct CDR3 sequences, with around 30% observed a single time. The source material was a blood sample, sampled at baseline and between days 110 and 120 from a kidney transplant recipient. Every receptor here comes from a male patient between 25 and 40 years old who had COVID-19 and was a kidney transplant recipient. Some T cells may arise from the graft donor.

As regards this clonotype: Being one base from a much bigger clone, this may be a read error. Without the conserved terminal phenylalanine or tryptophan, this CDR3 likely stems from a read error. The chain recombines TRBV7-9 with TRBJ1-1, with D perhaps TRBD1 (6 bases). The CDR3 runs 13 residues. Germline V gives CDR1 SEHNR, CDR2 FQNEAQ (reference sequence). V lost 4 bases and J lost 8, with 14 bases in between. The CDR3 nucleotides read TGTGCCAGCAGCTCTGACACCGGGACAGAAGCTTTCTCT. The encoded protein is CASSSDTGTEAFS.

This clonotype has a handful of counts. The chain employs TRBV9 and TRBJ2-3; unclear D gene. V was pared by 2 bases and J by 4 bases, with 17 bases between. Germline V gives CDR1 SGDLS, CDR2 YYNGEE. The CDR3 spans 16 residues. CDR3 nucleotides: TGTGCCAGCAGCGTCGGGCGGTGGCTCCTGCCAGATACGCAGTATTTT. Protein sequence: CASSVGRWLLPDTQYF.

Notes on this clonotype: This clone may be a read error of a much larger clone one base away. The rearrangement joins TRBV21-1 to TRBJ2-3; the DNA was not compared with TRBD2, the D call given in the table. TRBV21-1 is deemed a pseudogene. The CDR3 is 17 amino acids. Written as DNA, the CDR3 is TGTGCCAGCACACGGCCTCTAGCTACAGTCATGCAAGATACGCAGTATTTT. It codes for CASTRPLATVMQDTQYF.

This clonotype appeared many times. The V and J genes are TRBV12-3 or TRBV12-4 and TRBJ2-2; unclear D gene. Trimming removed 0 bases at V and 0 bases at J, with 8 bases between. The CDR3 runs to 16 residues. The CDR3 protein is CASSLAGLSNTGELFF. The CDR3 coding sequence is TGTGCCAGCAGTTTAGCTGGCTTATCGAACACCGGGGAGCTGTTTTTT.

This clonotype was detected ten times or more. The chain recombines TRBV19 with TRBJ1-2; possibly TRBD1 for D (6 bases). The CDR3 spans 14 residues. CDR1 LNHDA and CDR2 SQIVND come from the germline V gene (reference sequence). Trimming removed 2 bases at V and 5 bases at J, with 12 bases between. The CDR3 reads CASSIPQGKYGYTF. CDR3 nucleotide sequence: TGTGCCAGTAGTATACCACAGGGAAAGTATGGCTACACCTTC.

This clonotype has a count of ten or more. This sequence joins TRBV28 and TRBJ1-5; D unclear. Germline V lookup: CDR1 MDHEN, CDR2 SYDVKM. This CDR3 region has 12 residues. Trimming shortened V by 7 bases and J by 9 bases, and 13 bases separated the two germline ends. CDR3 residues: CASTLGSWPQHF. In DNA, the CDR3 is TGTGCCAGCACCCTTGGAAGTTGGCCCCAGCATTTT.

Regarding this clonotype: Given a much more abundant clone one base away, this may be a read error. This chain links TRBV30 with TRBJ1-2, with D possibly matching TRBD1 (6 bases). The CDR3 extends over 12 amino acids. Germline-derived CDR1 and CDR2 are GTSNPN and SVGIG (reference sequence). The CDR3 sequence is CAGGTRTVGALF. CDR3 in DNA: TGTGCCGGAGGGACGAGGACAGTGGGGGCTCTCTTC.

This clonotype has more than one count but fewer than ten. J is TRBJ2-3 and V is TRBV11-1; tentatively, D is TRBD1 or TRBD2 (6 bases each). Trimming shortened V by 6 bases and J by 7 bases, and 17 bases separated the two germline ends. This CDR3 is 14 amino acids long. Per germline, CDR1 SGHAT and CDR2 FQDESV (reference sequence). CDR3: CASRNVGGLYTQYF. CDR3 in DNA: TGTGCCAGCAGAAATGTGGGGGGCCTGTATACGCAGTATTTT. The whole variable domain, remainder taken from reference TRBV11-1 and TRBJ2-3, is EAEVAQSPRYKITEKSQAVAFWCDPISGHATLYWYRQILGQGPELLVQFQDESVVDDSQLPKDRFSAERLKGVDSTLKIQPAELGDSAMYLCASRNVGGLYTQYFGPGTRLTVL.

This clonotype has ten or more counts. This chain connects TRBV3-2 to TRBJ2-3. TRBV3-2 corresponds to a pseudogene. This CDR3 region has 13 residues. CDR3 coding DNA: TGTGCCAGCAGCCAAGATTGGTTAGATACGCAGTATTTT. It translates to CASSQDWLDTQYF.

Of note for this clonotype: Being one base from a much bigger clone, this may be a read error. The gene calls are TRBV11-2 and TRBJ2-7; D perhaps matches TRBD2 (6 bases). Looked up from germline, CDR1 is SGHAT and CDR2 is FQNNGV. CDR3 length: 14 amino acids. DNA for the CDR3: TGTGCCAGCAGCACCGGACTAAACTCCTACGAGCAGTGCTTC. It yields the protein CASSTGLNSYEQCF.